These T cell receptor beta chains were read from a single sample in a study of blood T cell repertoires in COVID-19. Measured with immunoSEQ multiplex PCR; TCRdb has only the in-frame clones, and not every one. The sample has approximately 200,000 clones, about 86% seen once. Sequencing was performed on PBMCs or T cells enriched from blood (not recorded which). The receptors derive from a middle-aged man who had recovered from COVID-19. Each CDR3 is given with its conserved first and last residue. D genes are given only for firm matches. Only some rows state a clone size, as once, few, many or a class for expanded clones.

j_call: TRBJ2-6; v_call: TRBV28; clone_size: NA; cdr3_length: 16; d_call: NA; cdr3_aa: CASSLRGRAGANVLTF; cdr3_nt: TGTGCCAGCAGTTTAAGGGGCAGGGCTGGGGCCAACGTCCTGACTTTC
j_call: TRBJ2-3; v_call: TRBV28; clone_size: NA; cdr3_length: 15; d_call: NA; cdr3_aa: CASSLWRDLTDTQYF; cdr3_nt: TGTGCCAGCAGTTTATGGCGGGATCTCACAGATACGCAGTATTTT
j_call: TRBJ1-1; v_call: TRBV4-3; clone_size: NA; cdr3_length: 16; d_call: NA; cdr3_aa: CASSQTTQGIKGEAFF; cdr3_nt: TGCGCCAGCAGCCAAACCACTCAGGGAATCAAGGGTGAAGCTTTCTTT
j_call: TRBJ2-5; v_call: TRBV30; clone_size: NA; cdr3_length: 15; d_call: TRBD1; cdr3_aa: CAWSAGTGAKETQYF; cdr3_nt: TGTGCCTGGAGTGCGGGGACAGGGGCGAAAGAGACCCAGTACTTC
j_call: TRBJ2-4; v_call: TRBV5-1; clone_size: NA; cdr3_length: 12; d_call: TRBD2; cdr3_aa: CASSSGGDIQYF; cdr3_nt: TGCGCCAGCAGCTCCGGGGGGGACATTCAGTACTTC
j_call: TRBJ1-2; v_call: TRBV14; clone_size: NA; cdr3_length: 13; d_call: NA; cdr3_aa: CASSGQQNYGYTF; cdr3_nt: TGTGCCAGCAGCGGGCAGCAAAACTATGGCTACACCTTC
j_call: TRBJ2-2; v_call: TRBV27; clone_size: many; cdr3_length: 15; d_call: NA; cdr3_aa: CASSLMSGNTGELFF; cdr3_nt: TGTGCCAGCAGTTTAATGTCCGGGAACACCGGGGAGCTGTTTTTT
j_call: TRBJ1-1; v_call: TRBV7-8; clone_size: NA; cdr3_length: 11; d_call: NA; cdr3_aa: CASSQDSEAFF; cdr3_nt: TGTGCCAGCAGCCAGGACAGCGAAGCTTTCTTT
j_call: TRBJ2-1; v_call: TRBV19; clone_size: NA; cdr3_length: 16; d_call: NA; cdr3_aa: CASSIMGGPSYNEQFF; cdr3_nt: TGTGCCAGTAGTATAATGGGGGGTCCTTCCTACAATGAGCAGTTCTTC
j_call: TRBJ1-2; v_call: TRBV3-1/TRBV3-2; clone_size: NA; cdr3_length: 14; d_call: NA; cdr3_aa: CASSRQGTNYGYTF; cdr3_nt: TGTGCCAGCAGCCGCCAAGGGACAAACTATGGCTACACCTTC
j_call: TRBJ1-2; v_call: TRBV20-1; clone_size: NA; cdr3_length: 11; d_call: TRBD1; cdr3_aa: CSASDRVGYTF; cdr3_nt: TGCAGTGCGTCCGACAGGGTTGGCTACACCTTC
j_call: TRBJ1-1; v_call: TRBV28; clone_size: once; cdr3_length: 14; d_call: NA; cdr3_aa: CASSLVRAENEAFF; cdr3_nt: TGTGCCAGCAGTTTAGTCAGGGCCGAGAATGAAGCTTTCTTT
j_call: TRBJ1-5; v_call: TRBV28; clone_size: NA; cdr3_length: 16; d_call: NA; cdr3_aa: CASSSFRRGRGQPQHF; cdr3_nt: TGTGCCAGCAGTTCGTTCAGGAGGGGCCGGGGTCAGCCCCAGCATTTT
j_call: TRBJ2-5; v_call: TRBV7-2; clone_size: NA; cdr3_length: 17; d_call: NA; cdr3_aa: CASSPGAGKGLGETQYF; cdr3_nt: TGTGCCAGCAGCCCTGGGGCAGGGAAGGGATTGGGGGAGACCCAGTACTTC
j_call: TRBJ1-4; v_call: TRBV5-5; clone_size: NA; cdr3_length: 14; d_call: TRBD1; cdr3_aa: CASTPGQGSQKLFF; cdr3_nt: TGTGCCAGCACCCCGGGACAGGGGTCCCAAAAACTGTTTTTT
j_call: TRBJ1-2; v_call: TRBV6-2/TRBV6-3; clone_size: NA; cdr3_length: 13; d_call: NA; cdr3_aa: CASSYGGSYGYTF; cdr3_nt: TGTGCCAGCAGTTACGGGGGCAGCTATGGCTACACCTTC
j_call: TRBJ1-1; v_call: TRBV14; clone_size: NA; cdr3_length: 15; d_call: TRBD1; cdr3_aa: CASSPWDRANTEAFF; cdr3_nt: TGTGCCAGCAGCCCGTGGGACAGAGCGAACACTGAAGCTTTCTTT
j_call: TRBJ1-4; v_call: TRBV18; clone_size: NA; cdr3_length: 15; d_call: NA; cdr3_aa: CASSPPQGIREKLFF; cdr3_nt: TGTGCCAGCTCACCACCCCAGGGAATAAGGGAAAAACTGTTTTTT
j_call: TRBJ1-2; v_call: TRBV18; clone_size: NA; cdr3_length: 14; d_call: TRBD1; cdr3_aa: CASSPGQGTDGYTF; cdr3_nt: TGTGCCAGCTCACCCGGACAGGGGACGGATGGCTACACCTTC
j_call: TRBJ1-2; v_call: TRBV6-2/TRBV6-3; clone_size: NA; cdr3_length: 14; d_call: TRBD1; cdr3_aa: CASSWDRANYGYTF; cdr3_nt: TGTGCCAGCAGTTGGGACAGGGCAAACTATGGCTACACCTTC
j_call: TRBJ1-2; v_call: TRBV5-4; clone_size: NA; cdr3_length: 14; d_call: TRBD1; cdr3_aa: CASRQQGKAHGYTF; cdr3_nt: TGTGCCAGCAGACAACAGGGGAAGGCGCATGGCTACACCTTC
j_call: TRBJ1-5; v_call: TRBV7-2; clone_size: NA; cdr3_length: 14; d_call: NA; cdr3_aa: CASLPRTGNQPQHF; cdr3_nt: TGTGCCAGCCTCCCGCGGACAGGCAATCAGCCCCAGCATTTT
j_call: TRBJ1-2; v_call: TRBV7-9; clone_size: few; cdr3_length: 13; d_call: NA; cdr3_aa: CASSRLKGGGYTF; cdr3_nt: TGTGCCAGCAGCCGCCTGAAGGGGGGGGGCTACACCTTC
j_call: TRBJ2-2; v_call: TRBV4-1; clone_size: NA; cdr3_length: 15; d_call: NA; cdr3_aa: CASSQDFSDTGELFF; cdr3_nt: TGCGCCAGCAGCCAAGATTTTAGTGACACCGGGGAGCTGTTTTTT
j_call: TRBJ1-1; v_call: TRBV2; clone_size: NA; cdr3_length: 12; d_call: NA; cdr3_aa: CASSSTAGGAFF; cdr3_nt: TGTGCCAGCAGTTCGACGGCGGGGGGAGCTTTCTTT
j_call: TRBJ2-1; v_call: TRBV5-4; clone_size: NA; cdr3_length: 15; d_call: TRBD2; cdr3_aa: CASSFPSGGSDEQFF; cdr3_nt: TGTGCCAGCAGCTTCCCTAGCGGGGGGAGCGATGAGCAGTTCTTC
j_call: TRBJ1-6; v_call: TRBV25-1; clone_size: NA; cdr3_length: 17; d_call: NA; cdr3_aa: CASSEYGVEDGNSPLHF; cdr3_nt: TGTGCCAGCAGTGAATACGGGGTGGAAGACGGAAATTCACCCCTCCACTTT
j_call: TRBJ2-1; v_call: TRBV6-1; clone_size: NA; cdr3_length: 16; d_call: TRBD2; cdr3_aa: CASSEVPSGGSNEQFF; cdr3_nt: TGTGCCAGCAGTGAAGTACCTAGCGGGGGGTCGAATGAGCAGTTCTTC
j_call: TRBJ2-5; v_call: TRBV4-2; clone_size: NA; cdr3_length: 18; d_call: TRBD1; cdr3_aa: CASSQEEYGTADQETQYF; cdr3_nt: TGTGCCAGCAGCCAAGAGGAATATGGGACAGCCGACCAAGAGACCCAGTACTTC
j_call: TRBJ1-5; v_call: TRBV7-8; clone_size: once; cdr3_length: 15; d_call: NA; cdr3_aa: CASSRDRYSNQPQHF; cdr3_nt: TGTGCCAGCAGTCGTGACAGGTATAGCAATCAGCCCCAGCATTTT
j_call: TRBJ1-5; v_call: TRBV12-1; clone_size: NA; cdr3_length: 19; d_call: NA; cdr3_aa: CASSQTYFLHGASNQPQHF; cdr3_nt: TGTGCCAGCAGCCAAACGTACTTTTTGCACGGAGCAAGCAATCAGCCCCAGCATTTT